This T cell receptor (beta chain) appears in the sequencing data of a study of long-term antiretroviral therapy in people with HIV. Findings and limits, study-wide: Relative to transplant donor controls, diversity remained lower despite increasing after ART.

Investigators performed immunoSEQ version v3.0 at survey level. The method was immunoSEQ multiplex PCR; TCRdb's version includes in-frame clones alone and lacks a portion of them. The sample carries about 22,000 clones, over 75% recorded once. V was shortened by 1 base and J by 3 bases, with 13 bases between the two germline ends. Germline V lookup: CDR1 LNHNV, CDR2 YYDKDF (reference sequence). This CDR3 contains 16 residues. Remarks on this clone: Antigen unknown.

This clonotype was sampled from a woman in her 30s with HIV. The V gene is TRBV15, the J gene TRBJ2-1; the D gene is possibly TRBD2 (6 bases). The sequencing used unsorted PBMCs, collected 1.8 years before starting antiretroviral therapy. CDR3 nucleotides: TGTGCCACCAGCAGAGGGGGTGGGGGGAACTACAATGAGCAGTTCTTC. It codes for CATSRGGGGNYNEQFF.